The clone carrying this TCR beta chain has just a few counts. Its antigen remains unknown. TCRdb called the 5' RACE reads again in MiXCR, with one record for every CDR3 protein. This sample has roughly 300,000 distinct CDR3 sequences, with roughly 8% found just once. The sample originates from a study of CD8 T cells in ankylosing spondylitis. Germline lookup yields CDR1 ENHRY and CDR2 SYGVKD. With 0 bases clipped from V and 9 bases from J, the junction kept 8 bases outside the gene matches. The CDR3 totals 15 residues. Findings and caveats of the study: Under 10 highly homologous variants formed a TCR beta motif that appeared characteristic of ankylosing spondylitis blood.

This TCR was recovered from a male donor with ankylosing spondylitis. V usage is TRBV10-3 and J usage is TRBJ2-1; 7 nucleotides agree with TRBD1. Sequencing input: blood, either unsorted or a sorted T cell fraction (not recorded which). This chain's CDR3 is CAISESLAPGGEQFF. CDR3 DNA sequence: TGTGCCATCAGTGAGTCGTTGGCCCCAGGGGGTGAGCAGTTCTTC.